This T cell receptor (beta chain) was found in a study of blood T cells in healthy people across ages (dated by TCRdb to the mid-2010s). About the study as a whole: In model experiments, template switching captured about one uniquely barcoded TCR beta cDNA molecule for every two T cells. The donors were divided into four age groups: young (average about 16 years), middle-aged (about 41), aged (about 56) and long-lived (about 90). To avoid experimental bias, donors of different ages were spread randomly across the sequencing lanes. To track age-related changes in TCR beta repertoire diversity, the study relied on deep sequencing normalized with unique cDNA molecular identifiers. Two additional independent replicas of 1 million unique cDNA reads from the same blood draw were analyzed for two donors (one aged 18 to 30 and one aged 80 or older).

Systemically healthy Caucasian individuals from Russia, some 40 in total and aged roughly 6 to 100 years, were included as donors. Each donor gave around 9 milliliters of peripheral blood, collected into EDTA-treated Vacutainer tubes. Ficoll-Paque density-gradient centrifugation was used to isolate PBMCs, with at least 6.5 million per sample. Trizol reagent was used to extract total RNA from PBMCs, with at least 6 micrograms per sample. The percentages of naive CD45RAhigh/CD27high T cells were determined by flow cytometry on a PBMC aliquot from every donor. As for this clonotype: Its target antigen remains unknown. Base qualities are not recorded, but no much larger clone differs from it by a single base.

Library preparation employed 5' RACE. Data came from an Illumina HiSeq 2500. The second PCR ran for roughly 6 to 11 cycles and used a J-beta primer mix along with a sample-barcoded 5' primer. Each TCR beta cDNA molecule received a unique molecular identifier from a template-switch 5' adaptor carrying 12 random nucleotides. Each sample yielded at least 2.5 million CDR3-containing paired-end reads. All of the RNA was converted into first-strand cDNA using the Mint cDNA synthesis kit, with a TRBC-specific oligonucleotide serving as the primer. Following uracil-DNA glycosylase treatment, a first 18-cycle PCR with universal primers M1SS and BC2_uni_R was performed on all cDNA. In the authors' own workflow: Normalization of each sample was performed by random selection of 1 million high-quality reads, each carrying a distinct molecular identifier. Instead of being binned into consensus sequences, reads with shared molecular identifiers were discarded. MiTCR, with a Q25 quality threshold and the strictest error-elimination algorithm, was used for CDR3 identification, clonotype clustering and error correction. A nonparametric unseen species model with Euler transformation was used to estimate a lower bound on total TCR beta diversity. The public reads were quality trimmed at Q25 with fastp and then assembled into clones with MiXCR by TCRdb, keeping productive beta chains. Rows merge per CDR3 protein into single entries with the most common DNA and genes. The V and J calls, along with clone size, are taken from TCRdb and not from the paper's own processing. Here the sample has about 1.7 million distinct CDR3 sequences; under 30% occur a single time. 6.5% to 8.5% of the sample is taken by the ten largest.

The paper's findings and limits, for the study overall: Observed TCR beta diversity correlated strongly with the percentage of naive T cells measured by flow cytometry. The long-lived group showed more naive CD4+ T cells, fewer expanded clones and increased TCR diversity than the aged group, suggesting age selection. Estimates of total diversity from one million sequenced T cells were regarded as lower bounds and underestimates. Donor CMV infection status was unknown, potentially confounding age-related changes in expanded clonotypes. As age increased, observed TCR beta diversity per million T cells dropped in a roughly linear way, and a significant reduction was already evident by age around 41. Because profiling used bulk unsorted PBMCs, naive and antigen-experienced compartments could not be compared conclusively.

As encoded in the germline V gene, CDR1 is SGDLS while CDR2 is YYNGEE. The CDR3 covers 14 residues, taking in both the cysteine and the phenylalanine. The only DNA kept is the CDR3, 42 bases in frame from the first base. Trimming accounts for 4 bases at V and 4 bases at J, while the number of junction bases matched to no gene is 8. The V and J genes are TRBV9 and TRBJ2-7; TRBD2 aligns with 7 central bases. This receptor was taken from a woman in her 30s in good health. Specimen: blood. The DNA sequence follows: TGTGCCAGCAGCTACTCGTGGGGGGGGTACGAGCAGTACTTC. Translated, this is CASSYSWGGYEQYF.